This T cell receptor beta chain emerged from a study of shared clonotypes between healthy human individuals. Regarding the study as a whole: Represented diversity, genetic and exposure-history alike, was limited by few donors.

Germline trimming cut 8 bases from V and 5 bases from J; bases unmatched to any gene: 6. Germline values: CDR1 MDHEN, CDR2 SYDVKM. The CDR3 covers 14 residues. Across several immunoSEQ plates, the genomic DNA of each subset was split evenly. Clones were sequenced by immunoSEQ multiplex PCR, and TCRdb holds only the in-frame ones, with some missing. The data hold over 700,000 clones, with 55% to 75% observed a single time. Points on this clone: Antigen specificity is unknown.

Sequenced material: memory CD4+ T cells sorted from blood. This sample's subset: CD45RA-negative fraction. The TCR was taken from a woman between 25 and 40 years old in good health. The chain has TRBV28 and TRBJ1-4; 9 bases line up with TRBD1. Written as DNA, the CDR3 is TGTGCCAGCCTCTCCGGGACAGGGAATGAAAAACTGTTTTTT. As protein: CASLSGTGNEKLFF.